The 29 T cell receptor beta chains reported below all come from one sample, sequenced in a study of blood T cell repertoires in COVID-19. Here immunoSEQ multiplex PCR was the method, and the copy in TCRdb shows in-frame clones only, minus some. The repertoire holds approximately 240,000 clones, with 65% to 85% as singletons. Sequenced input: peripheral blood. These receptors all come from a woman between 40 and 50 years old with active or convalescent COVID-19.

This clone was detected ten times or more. Written as DNA, the CDR3 is TGTGCCAGCAGTCCTTGGGGAGCTAACTATGGCTACACCTTC. As protein: CASSPWGANYGYTF. This chain joins TRBV6-6 and TRBJ1-2; D unresolved. V was shortened by 5 bases and J by 0 bases, with 10 bases between the two germline ends. This CDR3 contains 14 residues. Germline V gives CDR1 MNHNY, CDR2 SVGAGI (reference sequence).

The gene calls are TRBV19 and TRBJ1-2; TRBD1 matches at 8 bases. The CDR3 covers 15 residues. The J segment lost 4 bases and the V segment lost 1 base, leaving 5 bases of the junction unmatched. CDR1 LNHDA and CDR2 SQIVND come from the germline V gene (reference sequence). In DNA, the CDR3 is TGTGCCAGTAGTATAGGAGGGACAGGACTCTATGGCTACACCTTC. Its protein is CASSIGGTGLYGYTF. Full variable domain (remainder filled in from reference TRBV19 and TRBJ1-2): DGGITQSPKYLFRKEGQNVTLSCEQNLNHDAMYWYRQDPGQGLRLIYYSQIVNDFQKGDIAEGYSVSREKKESFPLTVTSAQKNPTAFYLCASSIGGTGLYGYTFGSGTRLTVV.

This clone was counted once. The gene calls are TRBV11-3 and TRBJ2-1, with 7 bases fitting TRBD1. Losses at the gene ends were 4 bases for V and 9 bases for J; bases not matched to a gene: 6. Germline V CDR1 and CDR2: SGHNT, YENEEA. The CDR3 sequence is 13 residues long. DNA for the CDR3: TGTGCCAGCAGCTCCCCGACAGGGTTTGAGCAGTTCTTC. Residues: CASSSPTGFEQFF.

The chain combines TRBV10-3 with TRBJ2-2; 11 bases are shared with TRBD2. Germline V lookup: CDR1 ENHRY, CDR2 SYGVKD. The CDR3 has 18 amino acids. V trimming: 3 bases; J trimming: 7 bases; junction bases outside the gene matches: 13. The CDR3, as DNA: TGTGCCATCAGTGAATGGAACCTAGCGGGGGGAGGCGGCGGGGAGCTGTTTTTT. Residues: CAISEWNLAGGGGGELFF.

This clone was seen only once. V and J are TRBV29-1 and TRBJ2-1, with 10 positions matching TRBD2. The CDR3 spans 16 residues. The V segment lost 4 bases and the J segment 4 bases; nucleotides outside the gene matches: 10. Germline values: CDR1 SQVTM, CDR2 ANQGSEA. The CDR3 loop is CSVVKLAGAVYNEQFF. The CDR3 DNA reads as TGCAGCGTTGTAAAGCTAGCGGGGGCCGTATACAATGAGCAGTTCTTC.

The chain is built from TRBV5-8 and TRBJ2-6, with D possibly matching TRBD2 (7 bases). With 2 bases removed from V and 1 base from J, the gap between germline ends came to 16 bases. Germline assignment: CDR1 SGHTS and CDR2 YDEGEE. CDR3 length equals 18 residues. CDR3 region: CASSFSGRGNSGANVLTF. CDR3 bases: TGTGCCAGCAGCTTCTCAGGGAGGGGGAATTCTGGGGCCAACGTCCTGACTTTC.

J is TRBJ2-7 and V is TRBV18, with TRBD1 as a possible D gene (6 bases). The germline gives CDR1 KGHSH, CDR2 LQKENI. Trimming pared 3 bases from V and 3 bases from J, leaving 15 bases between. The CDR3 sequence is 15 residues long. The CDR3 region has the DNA TGTGCCAGCTCACCCCCCGGACAGAGGTTCTACGAGCAGTACTTC. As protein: CASSPPGQRFYEQYF.

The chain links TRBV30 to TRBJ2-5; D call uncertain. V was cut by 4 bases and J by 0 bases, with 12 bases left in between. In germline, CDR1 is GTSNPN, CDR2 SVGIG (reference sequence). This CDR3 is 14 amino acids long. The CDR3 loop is CAWTLRQNQETQYF. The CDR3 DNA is TGTGCCTGGACCTTGCGGCAGAACCAAGAGACCCAGTACTTC.

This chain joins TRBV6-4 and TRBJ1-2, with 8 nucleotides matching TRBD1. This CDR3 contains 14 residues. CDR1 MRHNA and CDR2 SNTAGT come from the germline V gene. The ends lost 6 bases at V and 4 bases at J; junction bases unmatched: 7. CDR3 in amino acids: CASSLGQGSYGYTF. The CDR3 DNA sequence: TGTGCCAGCAGCCTCGGACAGGGAAGCTATGGCTACACCTTC.

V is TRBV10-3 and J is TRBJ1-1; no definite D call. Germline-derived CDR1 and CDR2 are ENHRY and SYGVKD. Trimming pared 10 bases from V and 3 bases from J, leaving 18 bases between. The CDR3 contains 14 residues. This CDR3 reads CATERRFQDTEAFF. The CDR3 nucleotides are TGTGCCACGGAAAGGAGGTTTCAAGACACTGAAGCTTTCTTT.

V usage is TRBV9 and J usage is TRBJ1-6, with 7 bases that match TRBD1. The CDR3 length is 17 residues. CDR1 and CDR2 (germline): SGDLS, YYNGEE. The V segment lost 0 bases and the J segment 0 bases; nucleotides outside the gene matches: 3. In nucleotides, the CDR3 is TGTGCCAGCAGCGTAGGGACAGGAAGCTCCTATAATTCACCCCTCCACTTT. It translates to CASSVGTGSSYNSPLHF.

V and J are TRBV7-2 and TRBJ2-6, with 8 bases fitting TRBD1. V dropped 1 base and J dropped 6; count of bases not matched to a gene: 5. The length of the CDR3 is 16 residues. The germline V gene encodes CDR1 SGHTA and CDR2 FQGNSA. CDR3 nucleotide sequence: TGTGCCAGCAGCTTAGACAGGGGGTGGGCGGCCAACGTCCTGACTTTC. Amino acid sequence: CASSLDRGWAANVLTF.

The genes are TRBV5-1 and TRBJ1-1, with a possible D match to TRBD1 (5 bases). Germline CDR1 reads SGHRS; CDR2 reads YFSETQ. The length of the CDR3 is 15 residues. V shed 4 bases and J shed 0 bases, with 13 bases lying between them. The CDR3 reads CASSTGHRMNTEAFF. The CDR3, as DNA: TGCGCCAGCAGCACAGGACACAGAATGAACACTGAAGCTTTCTTT.

In DNA, the CDR3 is TGTGCCAGCAGTTTTCTGAACAAAGCCTACGAGCAGTACTTC. Translated: CASSFLNKAYEQYF. V usage is TRBV28 and J usage is TRBJ2-7; unclear D gene. The length of the CDR3 is 14 residues. In germline, CDR1 is MDHEN, CDR2 SYDVKM. V was trimmed by 3 bases and J by 2 bases, leaving 11 bases between them.

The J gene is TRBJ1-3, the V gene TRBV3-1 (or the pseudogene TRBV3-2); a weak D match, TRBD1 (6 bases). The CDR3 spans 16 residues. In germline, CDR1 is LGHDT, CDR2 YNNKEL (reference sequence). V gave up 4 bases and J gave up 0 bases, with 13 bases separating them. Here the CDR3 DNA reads TGTGCCAGCAGCCTCCCAAAGGGGGTCTCTGGAAACACCATATATTTT. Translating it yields CASSLPKGVSGNTIYF.

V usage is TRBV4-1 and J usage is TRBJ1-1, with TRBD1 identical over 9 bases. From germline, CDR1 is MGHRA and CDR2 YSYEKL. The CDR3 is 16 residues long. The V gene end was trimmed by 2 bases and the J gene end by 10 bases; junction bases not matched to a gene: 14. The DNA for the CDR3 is TGCGCCAGCAGCCAATCCGGACAGGGGAGCTTATCCGGAGCTTTCTTT. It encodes CASSQSGQGSLSGAFF.

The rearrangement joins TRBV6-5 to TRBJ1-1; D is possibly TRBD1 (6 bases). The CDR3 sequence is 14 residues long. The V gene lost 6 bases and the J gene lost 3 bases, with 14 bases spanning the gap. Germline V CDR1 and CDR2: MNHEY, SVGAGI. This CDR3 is CASRGGPQDTEAFF. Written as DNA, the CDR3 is TGTGCCAGCAGGGGGGGGCCCCAGGACACTGAAGCTTTCTTT.

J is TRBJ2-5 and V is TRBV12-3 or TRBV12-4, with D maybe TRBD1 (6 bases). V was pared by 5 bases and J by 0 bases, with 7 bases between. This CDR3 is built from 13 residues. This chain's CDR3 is CASSGDNQETQYF. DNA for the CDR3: TGTGCCAGCAGTGGGGACAACCAAGAGACCCAGTACTTC.

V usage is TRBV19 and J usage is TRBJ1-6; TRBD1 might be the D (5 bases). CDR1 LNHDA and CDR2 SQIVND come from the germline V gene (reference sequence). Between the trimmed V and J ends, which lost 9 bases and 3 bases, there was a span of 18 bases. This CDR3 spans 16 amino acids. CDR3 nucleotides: TGTGCCAGCACCACCCGGCAGGGCCTCTATAATTCACCCCTCCACTTT. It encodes CASTTRQGLYNSPLHF.

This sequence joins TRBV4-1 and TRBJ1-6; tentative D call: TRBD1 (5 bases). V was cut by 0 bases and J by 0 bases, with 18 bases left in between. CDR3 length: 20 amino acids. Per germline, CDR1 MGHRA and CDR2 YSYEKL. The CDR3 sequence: CASSQEWSRAGSSYNSPLHF. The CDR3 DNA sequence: TGCGCCAGCAGCCAAGAATGGTCCAGGGCCGGGAGCTCCTATAATTCACCCCTCCACTTT.

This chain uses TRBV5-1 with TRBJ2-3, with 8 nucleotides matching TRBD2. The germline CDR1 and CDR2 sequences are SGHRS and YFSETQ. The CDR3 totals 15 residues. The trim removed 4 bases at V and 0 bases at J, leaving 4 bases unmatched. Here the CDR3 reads CASSAPGGSTDTQYF. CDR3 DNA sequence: TGCGCCAGCAGCGCTCCGGGAGGGAGCACAGATACGCAGTATTTT.

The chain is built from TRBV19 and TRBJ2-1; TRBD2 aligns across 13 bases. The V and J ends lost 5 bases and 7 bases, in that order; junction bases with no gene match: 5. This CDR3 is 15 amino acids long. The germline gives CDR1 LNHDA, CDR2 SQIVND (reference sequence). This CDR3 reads CASSVTSGGYNEQFF. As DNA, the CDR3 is TGTGCCAGTAGTGTGACTAGCGGGGGGTATAATGAGCAGTTCTTC.

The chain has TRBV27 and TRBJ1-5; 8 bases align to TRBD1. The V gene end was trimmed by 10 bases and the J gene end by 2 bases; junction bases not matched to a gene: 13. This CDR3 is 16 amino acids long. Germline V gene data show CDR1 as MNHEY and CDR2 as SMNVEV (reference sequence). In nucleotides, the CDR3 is TGTGCCACCAAGGGGCAGGGGGCTTTGCGCAATCAGCCCCAGCATTTT. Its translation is CATKGQGALRNQPQHF.

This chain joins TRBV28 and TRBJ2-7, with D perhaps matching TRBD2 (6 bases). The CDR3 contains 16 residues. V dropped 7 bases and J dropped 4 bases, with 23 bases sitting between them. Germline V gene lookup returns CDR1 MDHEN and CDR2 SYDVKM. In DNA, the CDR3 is TGTGCCAGCACGTCGCGGGGTCGAGTAGGCGGGTACGAGCAGTACGTC. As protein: CASTSRGRVGGYEQYV.

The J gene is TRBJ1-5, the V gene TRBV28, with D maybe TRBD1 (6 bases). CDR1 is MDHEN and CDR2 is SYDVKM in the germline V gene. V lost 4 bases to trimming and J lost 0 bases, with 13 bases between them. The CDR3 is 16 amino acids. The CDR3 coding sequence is TGTGCCAGCAGTTGGATCAGAGGGGGTAGCAATCAGCCCCAGCATTTT. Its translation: CASSWIRGGSNQPQHF.

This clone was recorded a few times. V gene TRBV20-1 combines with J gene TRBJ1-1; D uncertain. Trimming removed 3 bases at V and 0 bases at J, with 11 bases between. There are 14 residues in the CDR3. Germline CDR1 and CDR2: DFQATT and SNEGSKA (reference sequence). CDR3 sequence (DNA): TGCAGTGCTAGTCTCGCAGGAATGAACACTGAAGCTTTCTTT. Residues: CSASLAGMNTEAFF.

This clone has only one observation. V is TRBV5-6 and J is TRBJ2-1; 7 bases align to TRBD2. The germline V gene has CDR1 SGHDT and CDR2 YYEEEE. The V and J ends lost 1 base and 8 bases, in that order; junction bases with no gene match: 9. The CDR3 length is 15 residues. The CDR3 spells CASSLMGGGGDEQFF. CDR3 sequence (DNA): TGTGCCAGCAGCTTGATGGGCGGGGGAGGGGATGAGCAGTTCTTC. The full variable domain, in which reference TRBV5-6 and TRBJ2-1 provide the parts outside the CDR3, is DAGVTQSPTHLIKTRGQQVTLRCSPKSGHDTVSWYQQALGQGPQFIFQYYEEEERQRGNFPDRFSGHQFPNYSSELNVNALLLGDSALYLCASSLMGGGGDEQFFGPGTRLTVL.

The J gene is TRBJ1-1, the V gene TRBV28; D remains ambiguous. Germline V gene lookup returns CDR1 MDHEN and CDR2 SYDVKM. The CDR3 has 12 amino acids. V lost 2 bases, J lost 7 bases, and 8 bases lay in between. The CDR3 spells CASSLEISEAFF. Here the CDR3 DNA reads TGTGCCAGCAGTTTAGAAATTAGTGAAGCTTTCTTT.

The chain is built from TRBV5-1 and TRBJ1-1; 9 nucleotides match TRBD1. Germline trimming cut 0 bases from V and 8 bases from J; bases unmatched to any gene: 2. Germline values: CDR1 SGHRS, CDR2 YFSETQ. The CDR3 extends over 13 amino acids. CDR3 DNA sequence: TGCGCCAGCAGCTTGGTCGGACAGGGGGAAGCTTTCTTT. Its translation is CASSLVGQGEAFF.